The 9 T cell receptor beta chains below come from one sample, sequenced in a study of identical twins. TCRdb reanalysed the 5' RACE reads using MiXCR and keeps one entry per CDR3 protein. The repertoire has 300,000 to 400,000 distinct CDR3 sequences, around 9% of them found once; the top ten carry approximately 8.9%. Sequencing was done on a sample of naive T cells sorted from blood. These TCRs come from a woman aged 45-65 years in good health.

This clonotype was counted only a few times. The rearrangement uses TRBV18 and TRBJ1-1; 8 bases fit TRBD1. Per the germline V gene, CDR1 is KGHSH and CDR2 is LQKENI. J was trimmed by 3 bases and V by 5 bases; bases with no gene match: 8. The CDR3 extends over 15 amino acids. The DNA of the CDR3 is TGTGCCAGCTCATCTTCAGGGGGCCTGGACACTGAAGCTTTCTTT. This translates into CASSSSGGLDTEAFF.

This clonotype was recorded only once. V usage is TRBV6-5 and J usage is TRBJ2-7; the match to TRBD1 covers 7 bases. Germline loops: CDR1 MNHEY, CDR2 SVGAGI. The CDR3 contains 13 residues. V dropped 6 bases and J dropped 6; count of bases not matched to a gene: 8. The CDR3 region is CASSYGTAAEQYF. The DNA for the CDR3 is TGTGCCAGCAGCTACGGGACAGCCGCCGAGCAGTACTTC.

This clonotype came up many times. The chain links TRBV10-3 to TRBJ2-1; D is possibly TRBD2 (6 bases). Trimming shortened V by 10 bases and J by 4 bases, and 17 bases separated the two germline ends. Germline V CDR1 and CDR2: ENHRY, SYGVKD. CDR3 length: 14 amino acids. The CDR3 DNA is TGTGCCACCGGCGGGGACGACCTATACAATGAGCAGTTCTTC. This sequence encodes CATGGDDLYNEQFF.

V and J are TRBV10-2 and TRBJ1-1, with D perhaps matching TRBD1 (5 bases). From germline, CDR1 is WSHSY and CDR2 SAAADI. The CDR3 runs to 12 residues. V lost 8 bases to trimming and J lost 1 base, with 8 bases between them. The CDR3 DNA reads TGCGCCAGCCGGGACCGGAACACTGAAGCTTTCTTT. Amino acid sequence: CASRDRNTEAFF.

The table lists this clonotype with many counts. This chain joins TRBV24-1 and TRBJ2-3, with unresolved D. Trimming took 1 base from V and 7 from J, leaving 17 bases between them. The CDR3 spans 16 residues. The germline V gene has CDR1 KGHDR and CDR2 SFDVKD. CDR3 bases: TGTGCCACCAGTGATTTCACTGAACAAGAGTCGAATACGCAGTATTTT. Translation gives CATSDFTEQESNTQYF.

This clonotype was found a few times. The chain links TRBV6-1 to TRBJ2-1, with a weak D call TRBD2 (6 bases). The V end lost 8 bases, the J end lost 7 bases, and 12 bases lay between the germline ends. Germline lookup yields CDR1 MNHNS and CDR2 SASEGT. The CDR3 is 12 amino acids. The CDR3 spells CASPGTWNEQFF. For the CDR3, the DNA is TGTGCCAGCCCCGGGACTTGGAATGAGCAGTTCTTC.

Ten or more counts support this clonotype. V gene TRBV2 combines with J gene TRBJ2-6, with D perhaps matching TRBD2 (6 bases). The ends were cut back, 4 bases at V and 1 base at J, with 8 bases in the middle. Germline CDR1 and CDR2: SNHLY and FYNNEI. The CDR3 consists of 15 residues. The CDR3 nucleotides read TGTGCCAGCAGTGTGGAGGGGTCTGGGGCCAACGTCCTGACTTTC. Translating it yields CASSVEGSGANVLTF.

This clonotype was seen ten or more times. This chain joins TRBV12-3 or TRBV12-4 and TRBJ2-7, with a weak D call TRBD2 (6 bases). Trimming removed 1 base from V and 2 bases from J, with 15 bases in between. The CDR3 contains 16 residues. CDR3 region: CASSLVVGGVPYEQYF. CDR3 in DNA: TGTGCCAGCAGTTTAGTGGTTGGCGGGGTACCCTACGAGCAGTACTTC.

This clonotype was seen at least ten times. The chain uses TRBV6-5 and TRBJ2-2; no clear D gene. CDR1 is MNHEY and CDR2 is SVGAGI in the germline V gene. The CDR3 is 14 amino acids. Between the trimmed V and J ends, which lost 7 bases and 0 bases, there was a span of 9 bases. CDR3 sequence: CASTHPSNTGELFF. The CDR3 DNA follows: TGTGCCAGCACCCACCCCTCGAACACCGGGGAGCTGTTTTTT.